This T cell receptor beta chain originates from a study of technical replicates of blood from a handful of donors. Between the trimmed V and J ends, which lost 6 bases and 0 bases, there was a span of 12 bases. This CDR3 spans 14 amino acids. Germline CDR1 reads MNHEY; CDR2 reads SVGAGI. Only in-frame clones appear in the TCRdb table, and some are missing; sequencing was by immunoSEQ multiplex PCR. The repertoire includes tens of thousands of clones, roughly 95% of them detected once, and around 4.2% sits in the top ten. The specimen sequenced was PBMCs. V is TRBV6-5 and J is TRBJ2-7, with a weak D call TRBD2 (6 bases). The sequence was collected from a human donor in good health. Some clones in this sample may be carry-over from other donors' samples. The chain's CDR3 is CASRGMRDSYEQYF. CDR3 in DNA: TGTGCCAGCAGGGGGATGCGGGACTCCTACGAGCAGTACTTC.